What follows describes a single T cell receptor (beta chain). CDR1 is MGHRA, CDR2 YSYEKL, per germline. CDR3 length: 15 amino acids. J gave up 3 bases and V 6 bases, and 8 bases lay outside the gene matches. The data were taken from a study of control samples from healthy donors and cancer patients. Sequenced by immunoSEQ multiplex PCR; TCRdb stores in-frame clones only, minus some. This table has around 130,000 clones, roughly 89% appearing once. V usage is TRBV4-1 and J usage is TRBJ2-7, with TRBD1 matching 10 bases. Material: PBMCs. This receptor was obtained from a man aged 50 to 59 with head and neck cancer. CDR3 nucleotide sequence: TGCGCCAGCAGTCCCGGGACAGGGGATGGCTACGAGCAGTACTTC. It is translated as CASSPGTGDGYEQYF.